This T cell receptor (beta chain) was identified during a study of a mutant IDH1 vaccine in newly diagnosed glioma (dated by TCRdb to about 2021). Regarding the research as a whole: Eight vaccinations were administered to patients in weeks 1, 3, 5, 7, 11, 15, 19 and 23, corresponding to visits V03 through V10. Vaccination started 4-6 weeks after radiotherapy alone, or was given together with temozolomide cycles in the groups whose treatment included chemotherapy. Of the approximately 33 patients who were treated, around 62% were male and approximately 40% were female, and the mean age was around 40 years. Prior to enrollment, standard therapy consisting of radiotherapy alone, temozolomide alone, or radiochemotherapy with temozolomide had been administered to patients, with the combination being received by most patients. Peripheral blood was drawn at six visits: V03 (baseline), V05, V07, V10, V12 and V13. For exploratory analyses, longitudinal TCRB deep sequencing was carried out in about two dozen treated patients wherever samples were available. Study-wide findings and limitations: The authors noted that analyses of patient blood samples could not be reproduced because of sample limitations. PBMC samples for TCRB deep sequencing were selected based on availability. No apparent relationship was observed between pseudoprogression and alterations in the top peripheral T cell clonotypes detected by TCRB sequencing. Across multiple MHC alleles, vaccine-induced immune responses were seen in just over 90% of patients.

Comment on this clone: The antigen it recognizes is unknown. The sample holds no much larger clone one base away, and base qualities are not on file.

The library was produced with the immunoSEQ multiplex PCR assay. Rearranged TCR beta chain sequences were amplified using the hsTCRB Kit according to the manufacturer's protocol. Sequencing of TCRB libraries was carried out on an Illumina MiSeq. From the authors' description of their analysis: The kit vendor's proprietary platform handled demultiplexing, trimming and gene mapping. The clones in this table, taken by TCRdb from immuneACCESS, are in-frame only. Not every clone is retained; where verified, under half of the shortfall comes from an unresolved V gene, and the cause of the rest is unknown. The V and J calls and clone size are taken from that table; D and trimming were inferred from the DNA. This sample has tens of thousands of clones in its table, and under 90% of those were observed once. The ten biggest clones cover roughly 5.7% of the sample. From cysteine to phenylalanine, the CDR3 is 14 amino acids long. Of all the DNA, just the CDR3 is kept, 42 bases in frame from base 1. Sequences LNHDA (CDR1) and SQIVND (CDR2) are obtained from the germline V gene (reference sequence). Relative to germline, V is 4 bases shorter and J is 3 bases shorter, with 13 bases between their ends.

Per the publication, the time point label means: week 11, during vaccination. Every vaccine dose consisted of 300 ug of a 20-mer mutant IDH1 peptide in Montanide, administered subcutaneously together with topical imiquimod. All donors had newly diagnosed IDH1-mutant astrocytomas of WHO grade 3 or 4 that showed loss of nuclear ATRX. The samples were drawn from NOA16, a multicentre, single-arm, open-label phase I trial in Germany that tested a mutant IDH1 peptide vaccine in humans for the first time. Genomic DNA for TCRB sequencing was extracted from EDTA blood using the DNeasy Blood and Tissue Kit. The receptor's source is a man aged 45-60 years with glioma. The chain is made from TRBV19 and TRBJ2-7; the D gene is unclear. Specimen: PBMCs, collected from a glioma patient whose treatment included an IDH1 peptide vaccine. The base sequence is TGTGCCAGTAGTACATCCGGGTTCCACTACGAGCAGTACTTC. It translates to CASSTSGFHYEQYF.